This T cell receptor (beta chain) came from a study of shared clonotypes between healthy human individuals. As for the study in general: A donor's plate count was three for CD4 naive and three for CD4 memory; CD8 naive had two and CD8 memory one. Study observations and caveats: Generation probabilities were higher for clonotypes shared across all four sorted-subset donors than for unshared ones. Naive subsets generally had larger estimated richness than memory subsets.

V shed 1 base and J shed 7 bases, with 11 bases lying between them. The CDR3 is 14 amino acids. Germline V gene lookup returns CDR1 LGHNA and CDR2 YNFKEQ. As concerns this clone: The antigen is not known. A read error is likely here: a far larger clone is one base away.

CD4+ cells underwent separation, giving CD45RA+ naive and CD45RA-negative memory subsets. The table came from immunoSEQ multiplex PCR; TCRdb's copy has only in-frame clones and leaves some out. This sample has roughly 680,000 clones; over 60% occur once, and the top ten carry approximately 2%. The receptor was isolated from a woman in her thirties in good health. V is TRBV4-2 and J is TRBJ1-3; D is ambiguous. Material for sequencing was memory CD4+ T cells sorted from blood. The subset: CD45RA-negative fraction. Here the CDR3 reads CASSQVEGTNTIYF. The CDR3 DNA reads TGTGCCAGCAGCCAAGTGGAGGGTACCAACACCATATATTTT.